This TCR beta chain was identified in a study of OX40 agonist ivuxolimab in advanced cancers. In the study overall: Prior anti-PD-1, anti-PD-L1 or anti-CTLA-4 therapy did not bar entry, and less than 50% had some. Patients achieving partial responses numbered three: one hepatocellular carcinoma case and two cutaneous melanoma cases. Regarding the study as a whole: It was also the case that some nonresponders had low normalized T-cell clonal expansion. At 0.1 to 3.0 mg/kg, CD4+ and CD8+ blood T cells expanded clonally by week 6.

Data came from immunoSEQ multiplex PCR; TCRdb stores just in-frame clones and leaves some out. The sample consists of tens of thousands of clones, 89% of them appearing once. Comments on this clone: Its target is unknown.

The specimen comprised CD4+ or CD8+ T cells sorted from blood, sampled in a trial of the OX40 agonist ivuxolimab. The receptor comes from an adult with an advanced solid tumor such as melanoma, head and neck, liver or kidney cancer.

This chain's CDR3 is CASSPRQGLGPQHF. CDR3 bases: TGTGCCAGCAGCCCCCGACAGGGGTTAGGGCCCCAGCATTTT. The chain couples TRBV6-5 to TRBJ1-5; TRBD1 aligns across 8 bases. The CDR3 length is 14 residues. Germline values: CDR1 MNHEY, CDR2 SVGAGI. With 6 bases clipped from V and 9 bases from J, the junction kept 10 bases outside the gene matches.